The table lists the clone carrying this TCR beta chain with a count of one. The antigen is not known. The source of the sample is a study of radiation and T cells in renal cell carcinoma. Whole-study results and caveats: Without pretreatment biopsies, baseline tumor clonotype presence was undetermined. Top tumor clonotypes rose in blood 2 weeks post-radiation, then contracted.

Repertoires were generated with immunoSEQ multiplex PCR, while TCRdb's copy carries only in-frame clones and drops some. Among about 150,000 clones, approximately 86% were seen once, and the ten largest hold 15% to 20%. The sample's time point: blood 4 weeks post-SBRT, at nephrectomy. Described treatment: 15 Gy SBRT to primary tumor, nephrectomy 4 weeks later. Nephrectomy followed 15 Gy stereotactic body radiation by 4 weeks. Serial blood draws occurred at baseline and 2 and 4 weeks post-SBRT. With 5 bases removed from V and 0 bases from J, the gap between germline ends came to 11 bases. The length of the CDR3 is 14 residues. CDR1 is GTSNPN, CDR2 SVGIG, per germline (reference sequence).

Sequencing was performed on blood, taken from a patient whose treatment included radiotherapy and nephrectomy. The sequence derives from a woman in her forties or fifties with renal cell carcinoma. The rearrangement links TRBV30 to TRBJ2-1; perhaps TRBD2 as D (6 bases). The CDR3 region has the DNA TGTGCCTGGGATAGCGGTAACTCCTACAATGAGCAGTTCTTC. Translating it yields CAWDSGNSYNEQFF.